These 27 T cell receptor beta chains were all obtained from the same sample, sequenced in a study of T cells after yellow fever vaccination. Each CDR3 protein gets one entry after TCRdb re-called the 5' RACE reads with MiXCR. This table holds tens of thousands of distinct CDR3 sequences, approximately 4.5% found once. Here the sequenced sample was PBMCs, either bulk or a sorted T-cell subset (CD4+, CD8+, memory, or dextramer-sorted; not recorded which), taken on the day of the yellow fever booster vaccination. The receptors stem from a man aged 18 to 35 who received the YFV17D yellow fever vaccine.

This clonotype has at least ten counts. The chain uses TRBV27 and TRBJ2-1, with a possible D match to TRBD1 (5 bases). Trimming left V 5 bases short and J 10 bases short, with 15 bases between. This CDR3 comprises 13 residues. Germline values: CDR1 MNHEY, CDR2 SMNVEV (reference sequence). Written as DNA, the CDR3 is TGTGCCAGCAGTGGAAACAGGTTCAACGAGCAGTTCTTC. Its translation: CASSGNRFNEQFF.

This clonotype has a single count. The chain joins TRBV7-6 to TRBJ2-5, with 7 bases matching TRBD1. The CDR3 covers 14 residues. Trimming at V came to 5 bases and at J to 4 bases, leaving 7 bases not matched to a gene. Germline-derived CDR1 and CDR2 are SGHVS and FNYEAQ. This CDR3 reads CASSPTGVGETQYF. The CDR3 nucleotides are TGTGCCAGCAGCCCTACAGGGGTGGGAGAGACCCAGTACTTC. The full variable domain, its missing parts supplied by reference TRBV7-6 and TRBJ2-5, is GAGVSQSPRYKVTKRGQDVALRCDPISGHVSLYWYRQALGQGPEFLTYFNYEAQQDKSGLPNDRFSAERPEGSISTLTIQRTEQRDSAMYRCASSPTGVGETQYFGPGTRLLVL.

This clonotype was counted ten times or more. The chain links TRBV20-1 to TRBJ1-1; 8 positions match TRBD1. V lost 3 bases to trimming and J lost 4 bases; unmatched junction nucleotides: 13. This CDR3 is built from 16 residues. CDR1 is DFQATT, CDR2 SNEGSKA, per germline (reference sequence). The CDR3 protein is CSASMTGRGHGTEAFF. CDR3 coding DNA: TGCAGTGCTAGTATGACGGGCAGGGGGCATGGCACTGAAGCTTTCTTT.

This clonotype occurred many times. V usage is TRBV6-4 and J usage is TRBJ2-3, with 8 bases aligning to TRBD2. The CDR3 is 16 amino acids. With V trimmed by 0 bases and J by 0 bases, 2 bases remained unmatched. CDR1 and CDR2 (germline): MRHNA, SNTAGT. The CDR3 here is CASSDSASGSTDTQYF. The CDR3 DNA reads as TGTGCCAGCAGTGACTCGGCTAGCGGGAGCACAGATACGCAGTATTTT.

This clonotype was counted at least ten times. The gene calls are TRBV24-1 and TRBJ2-3, with D tentatively TRBD2 (6 bases). The V and J ends lost 3 bases and 8 bases respectively, with 14 bases between them. CDR1 KGHDR and CDR2 SFDVKD come from the germline V gene. The CDR3 has 14 residues. This CDR3 reads CATSDAILGGTQYF. The CDR3 DNA follows: TGTGCCACCAGTGATGCAATACTCGGGGGTACGCAGTATTTT.

This clonotype was seen at least ten times. The chain is built from TRBV27 and TRBJ1-1; D possibly corresponds to TRBD1 (6 bases). CDR3 length: 14 residues. The ends were cut back, 3 bases at V and 5 bases at J, with 13 bases in the middle. The germline gives CDR1 MNHEY, CDR2 SMNVEV (reference sequence). The CDR3 DNA sequence: TGTGCCAGCAGTTTTTCAGGGGAAGGGACTGAAGCTTTCTTT. It specifies CASSFSGEGTEAFF.

This clonotype occurred many times. J is TRBJ1-5 and V is TRBV20-1; tentatively, D is TRBD1 (6 bases). With 6 bases removed from V and 7 bases from J, the gap between germline ends came to 16 bases. This CDR3 spans 13 amino acids. Germline CDR1 reads DFQATT; CDR2 reads SNEGSKA (reference sequence). CDR3: CSANTGSGQPQHF. CDR3 in DNA: TGCAGTGCCAATACAGGGAGTGGGCAGCCCCAGCATTTT.

The chain couples TRBV29-1 to TRBJ2-5, with TRBD2 matching over 12 bases. Germline CDR1 SQVTM, CDR2 ANQGSEA. This CDR3 is 20 amino acids long. With 1 base clipped from V and 2 bases from J, the junction kept 17 bases outside the gene matches. CDR3 coding DNA: TGCAGCGTTGAAGGTCTACTAGCGGGGGGACCCCTAGTTATACAAGAGACCCAGTACTTC. Amino acid sequence: CSVEGLLAGGPLVIQETQYF.

The chain has TRBV5-4 and TRBJ1-1; D unresolved. V dropped 1 base and J dropped 12 bases, with 22 bases sitting between them. The CDR3 runs to 15 residues. CDR1 SGHNT and CDR2 YYREEE come from the germline V gene (reference sequence). CDR3 DNA sequence: TGTGCCAGCAGCTTGTTATCATCCGAACCGGGAGACCCTTTCTTT. It yields the protein CASSLLSSEPGDPFF.

A few counts support this clonotype. The chain combines TRBV19 with TRBJ2-1; 12 positions agree with TRBD2. From germline, CDR1 is LNHDA and CDR2 SQIVND (reference sequence). The CDR3 extends over 16 amino acids. The V and J ends lost 7 bases and 8 bases, in that order; junction bases with no gene match: 12. The CDR3 protein is CASTWPSGGAMDEQFF. Written as DNA, the CDR3 is TGTGCCAGTACGTGGCCTAGCGGGGGGGCCATGGATGAGCAGTTCTTC.

This clonotype was seen a handful of times. The chain uses TRBV20-1 and TRBJ1-5; 11 bases fit TRBD1. The germline V gene has CDR1 DFQATT and CDR2 SNEGSKA (reference sequence). Trimming at V came to 1 base and at J to 6 bases, leaving 5 bases not matched to a gene. This CDR3 contains 15 residues. For the CDR3, the DNA is TGCAGTGCTAGAGTTGAGGGACAGGGGGTTCAGCCCCAGCATTTT. Protein sequence: CSARVEGQGVQPQHF.

Many counts were recorded for this clonotype. The CDR3 protein is CASSLHVETYEQYV. The CDR3 coding sequence is TGTGCCAGCAGCTTGCATGTGGAGACCTACGAGCAGTACGTC. This chain links TRBV5-5 with TRBJ2-7; D ambiguous. V was trimmed by 1 base and J by 2 bases, leaving 10 bases between them. This CDR3 is 14 amino acids long. The germline CDR1 and CDR2 sequences are SGHKS and YYEKEE (reference sequence).

This clonotype was detected many times. CDR3 amino acids: CASSPRDYPRGDGELFF. Here the CDR3 DNA reads TGTGCCAGCAGCCCTCGGGACTACCCCCGTGGAGACGGGGAGCTGTTTTTT. V is TRBV7-2 and J is TRBJ2-2; 7 bases line up with TRBD2. V lost 5 bases to trimming and J lost 7 bases; unmatched junction nucleotides: 16. In germline, CDR1 is SGHTA, CDR2 FQGNSA. This CDR3 contains 17 residues.

This clonotype is labeled medium-sized. The chain has TRBV5-1 and TRBJ2-1; TRBD2 matches 12 bases. The CDR3 runs to 15 residues. Germline V lookup: CDR1 SGHRS, CDR2 YFSETQ. Trimming took 0 bases from V and 5 from J; bases not matched to a gene: 0. DNA for the CDR3: TGCGCCAGCAGCTTGGGACTAGCGGGGGACAATGAGCAGTTCTTC. Translating it yields CASSLGLAGDNEQFF.

This clonotype was picked up many times. This sequence joins TRBV5-1 and TRBJ2-1, with D perhaps TRBD2 (5 bases). This CDR3 region has 14 residues. Germline V CDR1 and CDR2: SGHRS, YFSETQ. V was pared by 2 bases and J by 4 bases, with 10 bases between. The CDR3 nucleotides are TGCGCCAGCAGCTTATTCGGGGATTACAATGAGCAGTTCTTC. This codes for CASSLFGDYNEQFF.

This clonotype has ten or more counts. The rearrangement joins TRBV12-3 or TRBV12-4 to TRBJ1-1; no firm D call. The CDR3 consists of 15 residues. Trimming left V 2 bases short and J 5 bases short, with 15 bases between. As DNA, the CDR3 is TGTGCCAGCAGTTTACAGTCCGGGCTTCGGACTGAAGCTTTCTTT. Translated: CASSLQSGLRTEAFF.

Ten or more counts support this clonotype. V and J are TRBV4-2 and TRBJ1-2; the D is unclear. V was shortened by 0 bases and J by 8 bases, with 16 bases between the two germline ends. The CDR3 loop spans 15 amino acids. CDR1 is LGHNA and CDR2 is YNFKEQ in the germline V gene. The CDR3, as DNA: TGTGCCAGCAGCCAAGAAAGGGATGGGCTGGGGGGCTACACCTTC. Protein sequence: CASSQERDGLGGYTF.

This clonotype came up many times. The gene calls are TRBV29-1 and TRBJ1-5; TRBD1 aligns across 10 bases. The germline V gene has CDR1 SQVTM and CDR2 ANQGSEA. The CDR3 is 14 residues long. J gave up 5 bases and V 5 bases, and 6 bases lay outside the gene matches. The CDR3 is CSVTGTGVDQPQHF. CDR3 sequence (DNA): TGCAGCGTTACCGGGACAGGGGTCGATCAGCCCCAGCATTTT.

This clonotype was counted at least ten times. The chain has TRBV20-1 and TRBJ1-2; 8 nucleotides match TRBD1. Germline lookup yields CDR1 DFQATT and CDR2 SNEGSKA (reference sequence). V gave up 6 bases and J gave up 4 bases; unmatched junction bases: 1. The CDR3 is 11 residues long. The CDR3 nucleotides are TGCAGTGCGGGGACAGGCTATGGCTACACCTTC. Translated: CSAGTGYGYTF.

This clonotype was seen ten or more times. The chain carries TRBV5-1 and TRBJ1-1, with D unclear. Germline V CDR1 and CDR2: SGHRS, YFSETQ. With 1 base removed from V and 3 bases from J, the gap between germline ends came to 7 bases. This CDR3 contains 13 residues. CDR3 region: CASSLSQYTEAFF. CDR3 sequence (DNA): TGCGCCAGCAGCTTGAGTCAGTACACTGAAGCTTTCTTT.

The V call is TRBV5-6, the J call TRBJ1-1, with D possibly TRBD1 on 6 matching bases. Per the germline V gene, CDR1 is SGHDT and CDR2 is YYEEEE. The CDR3 sequence is 16 residues long. V was cut by 2 bases and J by 1 base, with 15 bases left in between. The CDR3 loop is CASSFSWRGKNTEAFF. The CDR3 coding sequence is TGTGCCAGCAGCTTTTCCTGGAGGGGGAAGAACACTGAAGCTTTCTTT.

The V call is TRBV4-3, the J call TRBJ2-3; D possibly corresponds to TRBD2 (7 bases). Deletions cut 4 bases from V and 3 bases from J, with 20 bases between. CDR3 length: 17 residues. Germline CDR1 and CDR2: LGHNA and YSLEER. The CDR3 here is CASSPVWGGGLTDTQYF. The CDR3 nucleotides are TGCGCCAGCAGCCCCGTTTGGGGGGGGGGCCTAACAGATACGCAGTATTTT.

This clonotype was counted ten times or more. This sequence joins TRBV7-9 and TRBJ2-6; no clear D gene. This CDR3 comprises 14 residues. V was clipped by 5 bases and J by 0 bases, with 5 bases between them. In germline, CDR1 is SEHNR, CDR2 FQNEAQ (reference sequence). Written as DNA, the CDR3 is TGTGCCAGCAGCCACAACTCTGGGGCCAACGTCCTGACTTTC. Translation gives CASSHNSGANVLTF.

This clonotype came up many times. V and J are TRBV12-3 or TRBV12-4 and TRBJ1-4; 7 bases are a match to TRBD1. CDR3 length: 14 amino acids. Germline trimming cut 6 bases from V and 7 bases from J; bases unmatched to any gene: 8. The CDR3 loop is CASSPRQGTEKLFF. The CDR3 DNA reads TGTGCCAGCAGCCCGCGACAGGGTACTGAAAAACTGTTTTTT.

This clonotype has at least ten counts. V is TRBV7-2 and J is TRBJ1-2; 7 nucleotides match TRBD1. From germline, CDR1 is SGHTA and CDR2 FQGNSA. The CDR3 totals 15 residues. V lost 1 base, J lost 8 bases, and 10 bases stayed unmatched. CDR3 protein: CASSLGQTGQRGYTF. Here the CDR3 DNA reads TGTGCCAGCAGCTTAGGGCAGACGGGACAGCGCGGCTACACCTTC.

This clonotype occurred many times. The junction shows a germline mismatch at one end, possibly a read error. The chain combines TRBV5-6 with TRBJ2-7; 9 bases are shared with TRBD1. Germline lookup yields CDR1 SGHDT and CDR2 YYEEEE. The CDR3 runs 14 residues. CDR3 region: CASSTSISRTGVLF. CDR3 DNA sequence: TGTGCCAGCAGTACATCGATTTCGCGGACAGGGGTTCTTTTC.

This clonotype appeared many times. The V call is TRBV20-1, the J call TRBJ1-2; TRBD1 might be the D (6 bases). Trimming took off 0 bases at V and 7 bases at J, with 15 bases between the two ends. The CDR3 runs to 14 residues. Germline lookup yields CDR1 DFQATT and CDR2 SNEGSKA (reference sequence). The CDR3 coding sequence is TGCAGTGCTAGAGAAATTGGCAGGGGCGCTGGCTACACCTTC. This translates into CSAREIGRGAGYTF.